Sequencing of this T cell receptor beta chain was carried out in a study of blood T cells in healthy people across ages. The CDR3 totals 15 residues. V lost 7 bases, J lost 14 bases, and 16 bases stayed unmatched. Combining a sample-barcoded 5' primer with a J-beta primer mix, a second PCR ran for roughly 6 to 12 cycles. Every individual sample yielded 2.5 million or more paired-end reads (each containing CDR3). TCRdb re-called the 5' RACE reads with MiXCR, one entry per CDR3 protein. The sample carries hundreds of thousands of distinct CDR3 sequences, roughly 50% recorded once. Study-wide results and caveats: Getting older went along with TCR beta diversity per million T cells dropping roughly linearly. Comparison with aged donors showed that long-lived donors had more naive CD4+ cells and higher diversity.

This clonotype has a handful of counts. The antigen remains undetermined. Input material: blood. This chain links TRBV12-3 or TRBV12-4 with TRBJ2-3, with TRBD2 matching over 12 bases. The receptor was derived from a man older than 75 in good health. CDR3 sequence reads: CASTGLAGYNRYAYF. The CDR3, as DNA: TGTGCCAGCACGGGACTAGCGGGTTATAACAGATACGCGTATTTT.